This is a list of T cell receptor beta chains from one sample in a study of monozygotic twins with inflammatory bowel disease. TCRdb processed the 5' RACE reads again and assigns one entry to each CDR3 protein, with no DNA. The sample has fewer than 550,000 distinct CDR3 sequences. The sample comprised blood. These receptors were collected from a human donor with ulcerative colitis or Crohn's disease, or a healthy co-twin of an affected twin (not recorded which). Each CDR3 is given with its conserved first and last residue. Each record gives: J gene, V gene, CDR3 protein.

TRBJ1-3 | TRBV5-1 | CASSDAAGFSGNTIYF
TRBJ2-3 | TRBV3-1 | CASSQATSTATQYF
TRBJ1-3 | TRBV4-1 | CASSQEVQGVDTIYF
TRBJ2-3 | TRBV19 | CASKHSRQGRTDTQYF
TRBJ1-2 | TRBV27 | CASSLYIPPVPDGYTF
TRBJ2-1 | TRBV20-1 | CSAPVAGVYNEQFF
TRBJ2-2 | TRBV7-2 | CASSLLNSAGELFF
TRBJ1-1 | TRBV5-6 | CASSFEVEYTEAFF
TRBJ2-6 | TRBV12-3/TRBV12-4 | CASRTGTGILSGANVLTF
TRBJ1-1 | TRBV3-1 | CASSEPGQRDSEAFF
TRBJ1-5 | TRBV7-2 | CASSELAGTGAYQPQHF
TRBJ2-1 | TRBV20-1 | CSARDYRERNSYNEQFF
TRBJ2-5 | TRBV4-1 | CASSPGGEGSGKETQYF
TRBJ1-2 | TRBV12-3/TRBV12-4 | CASSATGLYGYTF
TRBJ2-4 | TRBV20-1 | CSARELTSGGKNIQYF
TRBJ2-7 | TRBV7-9 | CASSVTGGSIYEQYF
TRBJ1-4 | TRBV19 | CASSTTGQVLEKLFF
TRBJ2-1 | TRBV28 | CASSWRLAGSQQFF
TRBJ2-5 | TRBV18 | CASSTGQRTWTQYF
TRBJ2-1 | TRBV7-9 | CASSFGDNEQFF
TRBJ2-1 | TRBV6-2/TRBV6-3 | CASSYSILAGRYNEQFF
TRBJ2-1 | TRBV29-1 | CSAGLAGEQFF
TRBJ2-1 | TRBV20-1 | CSVAGGPGNEQFF
TRBJ2-1 | TRBV4-2 | CASSQDWPGGAAYNEQFF
TRBJ2-3 | TRBV5-1 | CASSSSTMGLTDTQYF
TRBJ2-2 | TRBV11-1 | CASSLRISNTGELFF
TRBJ1-1 | TRBV12-3/TRBV12-4 | CASSPGQGRTGTEAFF
TRBJ2-7 | TRBV4-1 | CASSQGGTGGMDEQYF
TRBJ2-2 | TRBV7-6 | CASSARTGTNTGELFF
TRBJ2-7 | TRBV27 | CASSPLAGLTYEQYF
TRBJ1-4 | TRBV25-1 | CASSNPGPNQKLFF
TRBJ1-2 | TRBV5-6 | CASSLGGAGYGYTF
TRBJ2-1 | TRBV18 | CASSPPPQDEQFF
TRBJ2-7 | TRBV10-3 | CAIRPTVGEQYF
TRBJ2-5 | TRBV5-6 | CASSLTVGLAGDQETQYF
TRBJ1-2 | TRBV20-1 | CSAPTKGGEKGYTF
TRBJ1-1 | TRBV20-1 | CSCLGDMNTEAFF
TRBJ2-3 | TRBV18 | CASSPASGRVPDTQYF
TRBJ1-6 | TRBV2 | CASSDRGRGSPLHF
TRBJ2-1 | TRBV4-3 | CASRTSGSYEQFF
TRBJ2-5 | TRBV29-1 | CSVEDLQTQYF
TRBJ2-5 | TRBV20-1 | CSATGTPRQETQYF
TRBJ2-7 | TRBV5-1 | CASSLVDGYEQYF
TRBJ1-2 | TRBV20-1 | CSAREGVGYGYTF
TRBJ2-2 | TRBV30 | CAWGRTGRRGGELFF
TRBJ1-1 | TRBV5-5 | CASTTGRSMNTEAFF
TRBJ1-6 | TRBV3-1 | CASSQSQHLAGNSPLHF
TRBJ2-1 | TRBV30 | CAWSIGSDNEQFF